Listed below are T cell receptor beta chains from one sample, sequenced in a study of tumor-infiltrating lymphocytes in primary liver carcinoma. A single record per CDR3 protein comes from TCRdb applying MiXCR to the multiplex PCR reads. Here the sample spans around 47,000 distinct CDR3 sequences, around 66% being singletons. Sequencing input: liver tumor tissue from sampling region 2. The receptor set was obtained from a man aged 35-49 years with primary liver carcinoma and hepatitis B virus infection. Each CDR3 is given with its conserved first and last residue. Each record gives: J gene, CDR3 length, V gene, D gene, clone size, CDR3 DNA, CDR3 protein. The D gene is left open where the match is weak. Not every row has a clone size; where given, it reads once, few, many or a size class.

TRBJ1-1	15	TRBV12-3/TRBV12-4	TRBD1	many	TGTGCCAGCAGTTCGGACAGGGGGTTTAACACTGAAGCTTTCTTT	CASSSDRGFNTEAFF
TRBJ2-7	13	TRBV28	.	.	TGTGCCAGCAGTTTACAGGGGCCCGCGAGGCAGTACTTC	CASSLQGPARQYF
TRBJ1-1	15	TRBV11-2	.	.	TGTGCTAACAGCTTAGATCGGGGCCCGCCTGGTGAAGCTTTCTTT	CANSLDRGPPGEAFF
TRBJ2-7	13	TRBV14	.	.	TGTACCAGCAGCCAAGATCTAGTAGGGAAGCAGTACTTC	CTSSQDLVGKQYF
TRBJ2-1	16	TRBV7-2	.	.	TGTGCCAGCAGCGATAGGGGGAGGGCCCTCGGGAATGAGCAGTTCTTC	CASSDRGRALGNEQFF
TRBJ1-1	12	TRBV29-1	.	.	TGCGGCGTTCGATGGGGCGCGACCGGAGCTTTCTTT	CGVRWGATGAFF
TRBJ1-5	13	TRBV29-1	.	.	TGTAGCGTTGCCGGACAGATCAATCAGCCCCGGCATTTT	CSVAGQINQPRHF
TRBJ2-1	13	TRBV29-1	.	.	TGCAGCGTTGGATTGCTTAGAGGGGGTAAGCAGTTCTTC	CSVGLLRGGKQFF
TRBJ2-5	12	TRBV5-4	TRBD1	few	TGTGCCAGCAACTTGGACAGGGCCGTCAAATACTTC	CASNLDRAVKYF
TRBJ1-1	15	TRBV28	.	.	TGTACCAGCAGCCCCCTACGGGGGTTACGCACTGAAGCTTTCTTT	CTSSPLRGLRTEAFF
TRBJ1-5	13	TRBV5-6	.	.	TGTGCTAGCAGCTTTGGGCCGGATCAGTCCCAGCATTTT	CASSFGPDQSQHF
TRBJ2-3	13	TRBV11-2	.	.	TGTGCCAGCAGCTTAGGGACGGATCAGCCCCAGTATTTT	CASSLGTDQPQYF
TRBJ2-1	17	TRBV11-2	TRBD2	.	TGTGCCAGCAGCCCTACCAAAACTAGCGGGAGATACAATGAGCAGTTCTTC	CASSPTKTSGRYNEQFF
TRBJ2-1	14	TRBV29-1	.	.	TGCAGCGTTCTAGGGCAGAGGACCTACAATGAGCAGTTCTTC	CSVLGQRTYNEQFF
TRBJ2-1	18	TRBV4-2	.	.	TGTCCCAGCAGCCAAGATTGGAGGACAGACAGAGTCTACAATGAGCAGTTCTTC	CPSSQDWRTDRVYNEQFF
TRBJ1-6	14	TRBV6-6	.	.	TGTGCTAGCACCCACAGAGGGGGAAGTTCACCCCTCCACTTT	CASTHRGGSSPLHF
TRBJ2-7	15	TRBV14	TRBD2	many	TGTGCCAGCAGCCGTCGGACTAGCGGGGCCTACGAGCAGTACTTC	CASSRRTSGAYEQYF
TRBJ1-1	15	TRBV6-2/TRBV6-3	TRBD1	.	TGTGCAAGCAGTCCGCAGGGGGCAGGCACGACTGAAGCTTTCTTT	CASSPQGAGTTEAFF
TRBJ1-4	14	TRBV4-2	.	.	TGTACCAGCACCCCTGGCAGGACGCACGAAGAACTGTTTTTT	CTSTPGRTHEELFF
TRBJ2-4	15	TRBV6-1	TRBD2	.	TGTGCCAGCAGTGACGCGGGGGTTGCCGAAAACATTCAGTACTTC	CASSDAGVAENIQYF
TRBJ1-2	12	TRBV10-2	TRBD1	.	TGCGCCAGTAGCGACAGGGTTGACGGCTACACCTTC	CASSDRVDGYTF
TRBJ2-7	15	TRBV6-1	.	.	TGTGCCAGCGGACCCACAAGGCTAGCGCTAGGGGAGCAGTACTTC	CASGPTRLALGEQYF
TRBJ1-1	14	TRBV12-3/TRBV12-4	TRBD1	.	TGTGTCAGCAGTTTGGGAACAGGGGACACTGAAGCTTTCTTT	CVSSLGTGDTEAFF
TRBJ2-3	13	TRBV29-1	.	few	TGCACCGTTAGCCAGATTCGGGCAGATACGCAGTATTTT	CTVSQIRADTQYF
TRBJ2-1	15	TRBV11-3	.	.	TGTGCCAGCAGTAGTACCCGAGACACCTACAATGAGCAGCTCTTC	CASSSTRDTYNEQLF
TRBJ2-3	13	TRBV4-1	TRBD2	few	TGCGCCAACAGCCGTCTGGGAGGGGATATGCAGTATTTT	CANSRLGGDMQYF
TRBJ2-1	15	TRBV24-1	.	.	TGTGCCACCAATGATTTGCTCTACCAATGCAATGAGCAGTTCTTC	CATNDLLYQCNEQFF
TRBJ2-1	15	TRBV29-1	TRBD2	.	TGCAGCGTTGAGATGGGCGGGAGGGCCAGTGGTGAGCAGTTCTTC	CSVEMGGRASGEQFF
TRBJ2-1	11	TRBV7-3	.	many	TGTGCCAGCAGCATGGGATCGCAGCAGTTCTTC	CASSMGSQQFF
TRBJ2-5	19	TRBV30	TRBD2	.	TGTGCCTGGAGTGTTCTATCCACCGTCGGACTAGCGGGCCGGGGGACCCAGTACTTC	CAWSVLSTVGLAGRGTQYF
TRBJ1-2	13	TRBV12-3/TRBV12-4	TRBD1	.	TGTGCCATCACCTTGGGGGGGCCAGGGGGTCACACCTTC	CAITLGGPGGHTF
TRBJ1-1	13	TRBV6-6	.	.	TGTGCCAGCAGCACAGTGGGGACTATTGAAACTTTCTTT	CASSTVGTIETFF
TRBJ2-6	13	TRBV4-1	.	.	TGCGTCAGCAGCCAAGTTGGGGTCAACGTCCTGACTTTC	CVSSQVGVNVLTF
TRBJ1-4	15	TRBV20-1	.	.	TGCAGTGCTCAAAAGTGGGGGGCCACTAATGAAAAACTGTTTTTT	CSAQKWGATNEKLFF
TRBJ1-3	17	TRBV12-3/TRBV12-4	.	.	TGTGCCAGCAGCTTTGGGGGTCGGGGGTACTCTGGAAACACCATATGTTTT	CASSFGGRGYSGNTICF
TRBJ2-7	14	TRBV6-6	TRBD1	.	TGTGCTAGCAGAGGCCCGGGACAGTTCTACGTGCAATACTTC	CASRGPGQFYVQYF
TRBJ2-1	14	TRBV29-1	TRBD2	.	TGCAGCGTTGCCCTAGCTAGCGGATACAATGAGCAGTTCTTC	CSVALASGYNEQFF
TRBJ2-2	12	TRBV5-5	.	.	TGTACCGGCAGACTCCACACAGGGGAGCTGTTTTTT	CTGRLHTGELFF
TRBJ2-1	15	TRBV7-9	.	once	TGTGCCAGCAGTAACAATTTATTCGAAAACAATGAGCAGTTCTTC	CASSNNLFENNEQFF
TRBJ1-1	13	TRBV6-6	TRBD1	.	TGTACCAGCAGCACAGGGGGGACTACTGAAACTCTCTTT	CTSSTGGTTETLF
TRBJ2-7	14	TRBV5-5	.	many	TGTGCCAGCAGCCCTGGACTGGAACTCTACGAGCAGTACTTC	CASSPGLELYEQYF
TRBJ1-3	16	TRBV7-9	.	.	TGTGCCAGCAGCCCACCCTCCCGGATGAGTGGAAACACCTTATATTTT	CASSPPSRMSGNTLYF
TRBJ2-2	16	TRBV4-2	.	.	TGTGCCAGCAGCCAAGAATGGCTGGAGTACACCGGGGAGCTGCTTTTT	CASSQEWLEYTGELLF
TRBJ1-1	13	TRBV6-6	TRBD1	.	TGTGCTAGCAGCACAGGGGGCACTACTGGAGCTTTCTTT	CASSTGGTTGAFF
TRBJ2-2	15	TRBV7-3	.	once	TGTGCCATCAGCGAAAACGATGGTTTCACCGGGGAGCTGTTTTTT	CAISENDGFTGELFF
TRBJ2-5	15	TRBV6-6	.	.	TGTGCCAGCAGTTACGGGGTAGTCTACCAAGAGACCCAGTACTTC	CASSYGVVYQETQYF
TRBJ1-2	15	TRBV6-1	.	.	TGTGCCAGCAGCGAGAGCACCGAGGGTTACGATGGCTACACCTTC	CASSESTEGYDGYTF
TRBJ1-2	13	TRBV28	.	many	TGTGCCAGCAGTTTAGTTCAGGATTATGGCTACACCTTC	CASSLVQDYGYTF
TRBJ2-6	17	TRBV28	.	.	TGTGACAGCAGGAAAATAGAGGGCGATGGAGGGGTCAACGTCCTGACTTTC	CDSRKIEGDGGVNVLTF
TRBJ2-5	15	TRBV5-1	.	few	TGCGCCGGCAGCCTGTTCGGGACCGAGGGAGAGACCCAGTACTTC	CAGSLFGTEGETQYF
TRBJ2-1	17	TRBV11-2	TRBD2	.	TGTGGCAGCAGCTTAGATAGGGGCGGGAGGTTCTACAATGGACAGTTCTTC	CGSSLDRGGRFYNGQFF
TRBJ2-2	15	TRBV6-1	TRBD1	medium-sized	TGTGCCAGCAGGACAGGGGGCGGAGGAGCCGGGGAGCTGTTTTTT	CASRTGGGGAGELFF
TRBJ2-7	16	TRBV29-1	.	.	TGCAGCGCCGTGACATCAGGGACCGGCACTCACTACGAGCAGTACTTC	CSAVTSGTGTHYEQYF
TRBJ2-7	15	TRBV29-1	.	large	TGCAGCGTTGAAGATCCAGGAGGGAGCTCCTACGAGCAGTACTTC	CSVEDPGGSSYEQYF
TRBJ2-7	14	TRBV11-2	TRBD1	.	TGTGCCAGCAGCTCAAACAGGGGCTCCTACGAGCAGTACTTC	CASSSNRGSYEQYF
TRBJ2-7	16	TRBV11-2	TRBD2	.	TGTGCCTGTAGGGCGGGAGTGGGAGAAGGATCCTACGAGCAGTACTTC	CACRAGVGEGSYEQYF
TRBJ2-3	14	TRBV11-2	.	.	TGTGCCAGCAACTCCCAGGATCCTAATCAGCCCCAGTATTTT	CASNSQDPNQPQYF